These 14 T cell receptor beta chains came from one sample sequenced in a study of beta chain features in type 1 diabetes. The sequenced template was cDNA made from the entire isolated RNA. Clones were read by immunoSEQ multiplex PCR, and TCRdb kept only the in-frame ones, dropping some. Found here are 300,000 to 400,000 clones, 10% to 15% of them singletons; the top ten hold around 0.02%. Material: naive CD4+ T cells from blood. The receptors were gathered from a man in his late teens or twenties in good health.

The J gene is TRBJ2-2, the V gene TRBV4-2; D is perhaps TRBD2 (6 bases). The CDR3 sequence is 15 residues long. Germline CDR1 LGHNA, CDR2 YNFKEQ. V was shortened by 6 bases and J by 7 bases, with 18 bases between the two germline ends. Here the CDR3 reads CASSQEGRLGGELFF. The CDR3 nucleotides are TGTGCCAGCAGTCAGGAGGGGCGGTTGGGCGGGGAGCTGTTTTTT.

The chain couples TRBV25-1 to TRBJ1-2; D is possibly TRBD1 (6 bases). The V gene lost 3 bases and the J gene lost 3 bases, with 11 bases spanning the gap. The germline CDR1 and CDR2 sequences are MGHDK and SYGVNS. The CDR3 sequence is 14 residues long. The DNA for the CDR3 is TGTGCCAGCAGTGACGGACAGACCTACTATGGCTACACCTTC. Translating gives CASSDGQTYYGYTF.

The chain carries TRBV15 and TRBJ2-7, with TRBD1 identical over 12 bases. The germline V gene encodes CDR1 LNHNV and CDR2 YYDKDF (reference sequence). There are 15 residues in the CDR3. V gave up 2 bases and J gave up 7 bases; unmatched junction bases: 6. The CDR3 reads CATSRHGTGGREQYF. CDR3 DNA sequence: TGTGCCACCAGCAGACATGGGACAGGGGGCCGGGAGCAGTACTTC.

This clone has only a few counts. This CDR3 reads CASSGTGEETQYF. Here the CDR3 DNA reads TGTGCCAGCAGTGGGACAGGGGAAGAGACCCAGTACTTC. The V call is TRBV6-5, the J call TRBJ2-5; 10 bases align to TRBD1. CDR3 size: 13 residues. J was trimmed by 3 bases and V by 5 bases; bases with no gene match: 0. CDR1 and CDR2 (germline): MNHEY, SVGAGI.

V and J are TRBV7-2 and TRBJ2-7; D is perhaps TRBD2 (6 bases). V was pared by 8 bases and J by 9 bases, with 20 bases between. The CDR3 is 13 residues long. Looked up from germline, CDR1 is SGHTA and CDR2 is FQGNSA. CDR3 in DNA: TGTGCCAGCCGGCCGGGTGGCGGGATATGGCAGTACTTC. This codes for CASRPGGGIWQYF.

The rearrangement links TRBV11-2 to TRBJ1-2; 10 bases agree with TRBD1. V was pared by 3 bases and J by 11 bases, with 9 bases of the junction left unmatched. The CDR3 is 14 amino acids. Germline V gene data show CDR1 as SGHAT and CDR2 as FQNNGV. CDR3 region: CASSLSRQGAGYTF. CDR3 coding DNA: TGTGCCAGCAGCTTGAGCAGACAGGGGGCCGGGTACACCTTC.

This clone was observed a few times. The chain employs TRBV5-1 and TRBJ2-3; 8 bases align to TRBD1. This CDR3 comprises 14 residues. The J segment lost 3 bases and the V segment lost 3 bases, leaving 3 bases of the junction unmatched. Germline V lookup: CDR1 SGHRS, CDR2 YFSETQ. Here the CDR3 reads CASSWTGRTDTQYF. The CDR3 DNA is TGCGCCAGCAGCTGGACAGGGAGAACAGATACGCAGTATTTT.

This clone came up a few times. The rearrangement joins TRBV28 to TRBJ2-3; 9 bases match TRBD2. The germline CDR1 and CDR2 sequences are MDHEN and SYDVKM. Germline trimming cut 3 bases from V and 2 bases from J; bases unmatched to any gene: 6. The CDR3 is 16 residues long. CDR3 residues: CASSLASGVITDTQYF. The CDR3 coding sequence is TGTGCCAGCAGTTTGGCTAGCGGGGTAATCACAGATACGCAGTATTTT.

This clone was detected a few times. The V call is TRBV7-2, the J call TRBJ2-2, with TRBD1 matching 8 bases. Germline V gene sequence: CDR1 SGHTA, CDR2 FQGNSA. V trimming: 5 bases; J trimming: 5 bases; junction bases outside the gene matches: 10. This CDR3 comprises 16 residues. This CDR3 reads CASSRTGHSGTGELFF. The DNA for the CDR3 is TGTGCCAGCAGCAGGACAGGGCACTCGGGGACCGGGGAGCTGTTTTTT.

The CDR3 protein is CASSVARDRSSSGANVLTF. The CDR3 coding sequence is TGCGCCAGCAGCGTAGCCAGAGACAGGAGTAGCTCTGGGGCCAACGTCCTGACTTTC. The V call is TRBV5-1, the J call TRBJ2-6; perhaps TRBD1 as D (6 bases). V was clipped by 4 bases and J by 0 bases, with 20 bases between them. CDR3 length: 19 amino acids. The V gene's germline CDR1 is SGHRS and CDR2 YFSETQ.

CDR3 sequence: CASSPLREDSPLHF. CDR3 nucleotides: TGTGCCAGCAGCCCATTGAGGGAGGATTCACCCCTCCACTTT. This chain connects TRBV7-9 to TRBJ1-6; D not certain. Trimming removed 5 bases from V and 8 bases from J, with 13 bases in between. The CDR3 consists of 14 residues. The germline V gene encodes CDR1 SEHNR and CDR2 FQNEAQ (reference sequence).

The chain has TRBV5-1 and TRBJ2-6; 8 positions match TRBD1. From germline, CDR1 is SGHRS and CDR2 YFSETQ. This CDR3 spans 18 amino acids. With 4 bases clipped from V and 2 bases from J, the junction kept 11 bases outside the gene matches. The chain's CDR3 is CASSPTSGGATGANVLTF. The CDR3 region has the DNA TGCGCCAGCAGCCCTACATCAGGGGGCGCGACTGGGGCCAACGTCCTGACTTTC.

The CDR3 sequence is CASSVSGGSDTQYF. CDR3 coding DNA: TGTGCCAGCAGCGTAAGCGGGGGATCAGATACGCAGTATTTT. The chain employs TRBV9 and TRBJ2-3; 8 nucleotides match TRBD2. The CDR3 is 14 residues long. V trimming: 1 base; J trimming: 4 bases; junction bases outside the gene matches: 2. The germline gives CDR1 SGDLS, CDR2 YYNGEE.

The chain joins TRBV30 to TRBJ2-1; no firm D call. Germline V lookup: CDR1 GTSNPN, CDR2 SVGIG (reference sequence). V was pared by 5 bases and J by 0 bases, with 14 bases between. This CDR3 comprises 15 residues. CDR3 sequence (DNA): TGTGCCTGGGGCCTCGACATCAGCTCCTACAATGAGCAGTTCTTC. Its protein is CAWGLDISSYNEQFF.